This T cell receptor beta chain was sequenced during a study of shared clonotypes between healthy human individuals. Whole-study findings and limits: In contrast to clonotypes shared by all four donors, non-shared clonotypes had lower generation probabilities.

The CDR3 extends over 15 amino acids. Germline-derived CDR1 and CDR2 are SNHLY and FYNNEI. Deletions cut 4 bases from V and 0 bases from J, with 9 bases between. Recent vaccinations or acute infections were absent in the healthy HIV-negative adult donors. Some clones are missing from TCRdb's copy, which holds only in-frame ones; the method was immunoSEQ multiplex PCR. The sample lists more than 2 million clones; roughly 95% were seen once. Comments on this clone: Its antigen is not known.

This chain uses TRBV2 with TRBJ2-2; no reliable D call. The clonotype was recovered from a man younger than 35 in good health. Sample: naive CD4+ T cells sorted from blood. Described subset: CD45RA+ positively selected. CDR3 loop: CASSGSWTNTGELFF. DNA for the CDR3: TGTGCCAGCAGTGGAAGTTGGACGAACACCGGGGAGCTGTTTTTT.